This T cell receptor (beta chain) was recovered during a study of CXCR3-negative and CXCR3-positive naive CD8 T cells (dated by TCRdb to the late 2010s). About the full investigation: In total, some 140 million TRB reads were obtained, or roughly 1.5 +/- 0.3 million reads per library. TRBV-TRBJ cluster analysis included naive subsets from five or six donors and memory cells from 3 donors. Data from some twelve donors, pooled across two independent experiments, went into the diversity and physicochemical repertoire analyses.

General conclusions and limits of the study: Surface CD5, linked to self-reactivity in mice, was comparable between naive subsets; TCR interaction strength was therefore also inferred from TRB CDR3 physicochemical properties. Repertoire diversity was comparably high in both naive subsets but much lower in memory CD8+ T cells. Because CXCR3 expression was partially decreased after cryopreservation, freshly isolated PBMCs were used for most assays. Naive CXCR3-negative and CXCR3-positive cells from the same donor showed similar TRBV-TRBJ usage, whereas memory cells showed distinct patterns.

As regards this clonotype: Its antigen is still unknown.

For every CD8+ T cell subset, about 300,000 cells were flow-sorted straight into RLT lysis buffer, and each subset was sorted in triplicate. Using standard density gradient centrifugation, peripheral blood mononuclear cells were isolated from buffy coats. An RNeasy Mini Kit was used to extract total RNA from the sorted cells. Measured from the cysteine to the phenylalanine, the CDR3 is 16 residues long. No nucleotide data were recorded. CDR1 and CDR2 were assigned from the germline V gene as SGHVS and FQNEAQ. The instrument was a NextSeq 550. The Human TCR Profiling Kit (MiLaboratory) was used to prepare UMI-labeled 5' RACE TRB cDNA libraries. cDNA synthesis used the entire amount of extracted RNA, and PCR amplification then used the entire amount of cDNA produced. Libraries were prepared in parallel using an identical number of PCR cycles. Per the authors' processing: MIGEC and MiXCR extracted about 53,000 +/- 10,000 unique UMI-labeled TRB cDNA molecules per library, requiring at least two reads per UMI. On average, each library contained approximately 40,000 +/- 10,000 functional in-frame TRB CDR3 nucleotide clonotypes without stop codons. After downsampling to 5000 UMI-labeled TRB molecules per sample, diversity metrics such as normalized Shannon-Wiener and Chao1 were calculated in VDJtools. VDJtools was used to calculate clonotype-size-weighted physicochemical properties of the central five CDR3 residues, namely interaction energy, strength, volume and Kidera factor 4. One entry per CDR3 protein sequence results from the TCRdb reprocessing of the reads, with DNA left out. The authors' filters were not applied to this entry. This sample's table has entries for about 57,000 distinct CDR3 sequences. The ten largest clones take up around 24% of the sample.

Sequenced material: memory CD8+ T cells from blood. The label giving this sample's cell subset or site can be read as: conventional CD8+ memory T cells (TMEM), sorted as controls. The TCR sequence derives from a human donor in good health. Some clones in this sample may be carry-over from other donors' samples. The chain uses TRBV7-8 and TRBJ2-1. The CDR3 here reads CASSGYWGSSYNEQFF.